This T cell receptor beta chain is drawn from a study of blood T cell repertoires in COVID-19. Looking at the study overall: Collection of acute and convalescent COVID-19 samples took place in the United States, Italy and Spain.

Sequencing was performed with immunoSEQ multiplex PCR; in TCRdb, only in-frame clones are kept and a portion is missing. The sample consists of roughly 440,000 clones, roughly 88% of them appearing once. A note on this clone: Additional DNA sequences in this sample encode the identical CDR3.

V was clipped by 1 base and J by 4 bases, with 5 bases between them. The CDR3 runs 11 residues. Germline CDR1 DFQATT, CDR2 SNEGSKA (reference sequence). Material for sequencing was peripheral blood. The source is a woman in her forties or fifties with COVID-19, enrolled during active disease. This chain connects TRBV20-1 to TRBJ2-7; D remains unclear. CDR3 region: CSARAGYEQYF. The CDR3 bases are TGCAGTGCTAGAGCAGGTTACGAGCAGTACTTC.